The clone carrying this T cell receptor (beta chain) showed up many times. This entry comes from a study of low-dose radiotherapy and immunotherapy resistance in tumors. cDNA synthesis used a TRAV/TRBV-specific primer set for both chains. Both a constant-region primer and a V-primer adapter served to amplify TCRs across roughly 21 PCR cycles. A single record per CDR3 protein comes from TCRdb applying MiXCR to the reads. The table shows 30,000 to 45,000 distinct CDR3 sequences, with 20% occurring only once. Sample time point: after trial treatment. Treatment in this sample: LDRT plus nivolumab, ipilimumab, low-dose cyclophosphamide and aspirin (RACIN trial). The CDR3 has 15 residues. Looked up from germline, CDR1 is SGHVS and CDR2 is FNYEAQ. Trimming removed 3 bases from V and 0 bases from J, with 12 bases in between.

The source was PBMCs, collected after low-dose radiotherapy plus immunotherapy. The chain combines TRBV7-6 with TRBJ2-7; D may be TRBD1 or TRBD2 (6 bases each). The receptor was derived from a female donor with ovarian cancer. This CDR3 is CASSLARGPSYEQYF. The CDR3 DNA reads TGTGCCAGCAGCTTGGCCCGGGGGCCCTCCTACGAGCAGTACTTC.